Presented here are 25 T cell receptor beta chains from one specimen sequenced in a study of early T cells in non-severe SARS-CoV-2 infection. TCRdb used MiXCR to reprocess the 5' RACE reads, holding one entry per CDR3 protein. The table shows over 70,000 distinct CDR3 sequences, with 13% to 15% occurring only once. The sample comprised whole blood. The receptors derive from an adult who was a healthcare worker with PCR-confirmed SARS-CoV-2 infection or an uninfected control (not recorded which).

The V call is TRBV11-2, the J call TRBJ2-5, with unresolved D. Germline loops: CDR1 SGHAT, CDR2 FQNNGV. Trimming took off 1 base at V and 2 bases at J, with 11 bases between the two ends. The CDR3 is made up of 15 amino acids. CDR3 sequence (DNA): TGTGCCAGCAGCTTAGGGAGTGGGGTTCAAGAGACCCAGTACTTC. Residues: CASSLGSGVQETQYF.

This clonotype appeared a few times. The genes are TRBV20-1 and TRBJ1-6; 8 bases fit TRBD1. Germline CDR1 DFQATT, CDR2 SNEGSKA (reference sequence). V shed 5 bases and J 8 bases; nucleotides not matched to a gene: 5. The length of the CDR3 is 13 residues. The CDR3, as DNA: TGCAGTGCTCAGGACAGGGTGGATTCACCCCTCCACTTT. It codes for CSAQDRVDSPLHF.

This rearrangement joins TRBV11-2 to TRBJ1-4; no definite D call. The CDR3 has 14 residues. Trimming removed 1 base at V and 4 bases at J, with 7 bases between. Germline V gene lookup returns CDR1 SGHAT and CDR2 FQNNGV. Here the CDR3 reads CASSLGFDNEKLFF. CDR3 in DNA: TGTGCCAGCAGCTTAGGGTTTGATAATGAAAAACTGTTTTTT.

This clonotype was observed a handful of times. The gene calls are TRBV15 and TRBJ1-1; maybe TRBD1 (5 bases). V gave up 0 bases and J gave up 1 base, with 21 bases separating them. The CDR3 is 19 amino acids. Germline CDR1 reads LNHNV; CDR2 reads YYDKDF (reference sequence). Written as DNA, the CDR3 is TGTGCCACCAGCAGAGAAACGGGGCAGGGCGTTCCGTGGAACACTGAAGCTTTCTTT. Its protein is CATSRETGQGVPWNTEAFF.

This chain connects TRBV9 to TRBJ1-4; D is unresolved. This CDR3 has 12 amino acids. V lost 0 bases and J 5 bases, leaving 2 bases between the germline ends. Germline V gene data show CDR1 as SGDLS and CDR2 as YYNGEE. In nucleotides, the CDR3 is TGTGCCAGCAGCGTAGGCAATGAAAAACTGTTTTTT. It is translated as CASSVGNEKLFF.

In its sample, this clonotype was seen many times. The V gene is TRBV11-2, the J gene TRBJ1-1; 7 nucleotides agree with TRBD1. The CDR3 loop spans 15 amino acids. The V gene end was trimmed by 4 bases and the J gene end by 0 bases; junction bases not matched to a gene: 5. Germline lookup yields CDR1 SGHAT and CDR2 FQNNGV. The CDR3 reads CASSSPTGMNTEAFF. For the CDR3, the DNA is TGTGCCAGCAGCTCCCCGACAGGGATGAACACTGAAGCTTTCTTT.

V and J are TRBV28 and TRBJ2-5, with D hard to call. This CDR3 comprises 13 residues. Germline values: CDR1 MDHEN, CDR2 SYDVKM. The V end lost 3 bases, the J end lost 5 bases, and 10 bases lay between the germline ends. The CDR3 DNA reads TGTGCCAGCAGTTTTCCCACCCCGGAGACCCAGTACTTC. Its translation is CASSFPTPETQYF.

This clonotype was observed a few times. The chain uses TRBV20-1 and TRBJ2-7; 7 bases align to TRBD1. The CDR3 runs to 15 residues. Trimming removed 2 bases from V and 0 bases from J; junction bases left unmatched: 7. The V gene's germline CDR1 is DFQATT and CDR2 SNEGSKA (reference sequence). This chain's CDR3 is CSARSSTGPSYEQYF. DNA of the CDR3: TGCAGTGCTAGATCCTCGACAGGGCCCTCCTACGAGCAGTACTTC.

This clonotype was picked up a small number of times. This chain uses TRBV6-2 or TRBV6-3 with TRBJ2-4, with TRBD1 identical over 8 bases. The CDR3 runs to 14 residues. CDR1 MNHEY and CDR2 SVGEGT come from the germline V gene. The V segment lost 4 bases and the J segment 6 bases; nucleotides outside the gene matches: 5. As DNA, the CDR3 is TGTGCCAGCAGTTCCTCCGGGACAGGAAACATTCAGTACTTC. Translation gives CASSSSGTGNIQYF.

This clonotype was detected only a few times. This rearrangement joins TRBV29-1 to TRBJ2-5; 7 nucleotides line up with TRBD2. CDR1 and CDR2 (germline): SQVTM, ANQGSEA. V shed 4 bases and J 3 bases; nucleotides not matched to a gene: 5. The CDR3 length is 13 residues. CDR3 nucleotide sequence: TGCAGCGTTGGGCCGGGGGGTAAAGAGACCCAGTACTTC. It encodes CSVGPGGKETQYF.

This clonotype was seen many times. This rearrangement joins TRBV6-2 or TRBV6-3 to TRBJ2-7; weak D call: TRBD1 (6 bases). Trimming removed 4 bases from V and 3 bases from J, with 7 bases in between. Germline loops: CDR1 MNHEY, CDR2 SVGEGT. The CDR3 loop spans 12 amino acids. The CDR3 region is CASSSDSYEQYF. The DNA for the CDR3 is TGTGCCAGCAGTTCGGACAGCTACGAGCAGTACTTC.

The chain employs TRBV29-1 and TRBJ1-5; D not certain. Trimming removed 4 bases from V and 1 base from J, with 5 bases in between. The germline gives CDR1 SQVTM, CDR2 ANQGSEA. The CDR3 is 12 amino acids. The CDR3 region has the DNA TGCAGCGTTGGGCAGAGCAATCAGCCCCAGCATTTT. Amino acid sequence: CSVGQSNQPQHF.

This clonotype was counted a few times. This chain uses TRBV7-8 with TRBJ2-7; 7 positions agree with TRBD1. The CDR3 extends over 15 amino acids. The ends lost 5 bases at V and 0 bases at J; junction bases unmatched: 7. Germline CDR1 reads SGHVS; CDR2 reads FQNEAQ. Here the CDR3 reads CASSHSAGGSYEQYF. The CDR3, as DNA: TGTGCCAGCAGCCACTCCGCAGGGGGCTCCTACGAGCAGTACTTC.

The chain joins TRBV6-5 to TRBJ2-1; TRBD2 agrees at 12 bases. Unmatched junction bases numbered 9, after V lost 2 bases and J lost 7 bases. Germline lookup yields CDR1 MNHEY and CDR2 SVGAGI. The CDR3 totals 17 residues. The CDR3 sequence: CASSYPPLAGGPNEQFF. The CDR3 nucleotides read TGTGCCAGCAGTTACCCACCTCTAGCGGGAGGGCCTAATGAGCAGTTCTTC.

The V gene is TRBV30, the J gene TRBJ1-1; TRBD1 might be the D (5 bases). CDR3 size: 13 residues. Germline CDR1 GTSNPN, CDR2 SVGIG (reference sequence). V lost 2 bases, J lost 3 bases, and 10 bases lay in between. CDR3 protein: CAWSTGRDTEAFF. In DNA form, the CDR3 reads TGTGCCTGGAGTACAGGCCGGGACACTGAAGCTTTCTTT.

The J gene is TRBJ2-7, the V gene TRBV19; 14 nucleotides agree with TRBD2. The CDR3 is 16 residues long. Germline lookup yields CDR1 LNHDA and CDR2 SQIVND (reference sequence). Losses at the gene ends were 4 bases for V and 3 bases for J; bases not matched to a gene: 5. The CDR3 DNA is TGTGCCAGTAGTAGTCCGGGACTAGCGGGGGTCTACGAGCAGTACTTC. Protein product: CASSSPGLAGVYEQYF. The full variable domain, with the rest looked up from reference TRBV19 and TRBJ2-7, is DGGITQSPKYLFRKEGQNVTLSCEQNLNHDAMYWYRQDPGQGLRLIYYSQIVNDFQKGDIAEGYSVSREKKESFPLTVTSAQKNPTAFYLCASSSPGLAGVYEQYFGPGTRLTVT.

The chain carries TRBV20-1 and TRBJ1-1; tentatively, D is TRBD1 (6 bases). The CDR3 is 14 amino acids. V shed 3 bases and J shed 4 bases, with 15 bases lying between them. CDR1 is DFQATT, CDR2 SNEGSKA, per germline (reference sequence). CDR3 nucleotides: TGCAGTGCTAGCCCGGGGGCGCGGTTCACTGAAGCTTTCTTT. Its translation is CSASPGARFTEAFF.

V usage is TRBV7-6 and J usage is TRBJ2-6, with D possibly being TRBD1 or TRBD2 (5 bases each). The CDR3 is 16 residues long. Deletions cut 0 bases from V and 2 bases from J, with 8 bases between. Germline V gives CDR1 SGHVS, CDR2 FNYEAQ. CDR3 region: CASSLAGEPGANVLTF. CDR3 coding DNA: TGTGCCAGCAGCTTAGCGGGGGAGCCTGGGGCCAACGTCCTGACTTTC.

The genes are TRBV27 and TRBJ2-7; D possibly corresponds to TRBD2 (6 bases). In germline, CDR1 is MNHEY, CDR2 SMNVEV (reference sequence). The CDR3 is made up of 14 amino acids. V shed 4 bases and J shed 0 bases, with 10 bases lying between them. The CDR3 loop is CASSSHGSSYEQYF. CDR3 bases: TGTGCCAGCAGTTCCCACGGGAGCTCCTACGAGCAGTACTTC.

This clonotype has ten or more counts. The chain has TRBV7-2 and TRBJ1-5; a weak D match, TRBD1 (5 bases). CDR3 length equals 14 residues. V lost 3 bases and J 5 bases, leaving 11 bases between the germline ends. Germline assignment: CDR1 SGHTA and CDR2 FQGNSA. Written as DNA, the CDR3 is TGTGCCAGCAGCTTCTTAGGGGCTCATCAGCCCCAGCATTTT. Translation: CASSFLGAHQPQHF.

This clonotype appeared a few times. The chain is built from TRBV9 and TRBJ1-5; no clear D gene. Per germline, CDR1 SGDLS and CDR2 YYNGEE. V was pared by 4 bases and J by 1 base, with 9 bases between. The CDR3 totals 14 residues. The DNA for the CDR3 is TGTGCCAGCAGCCGGGGAGTGAGCAATCAGCCCCAGCATTTT. This encodes CASSRGVSNQPQHF.

CDR3 region: CASSLWPGTGLYEQYF. The CDR3 DNA sequence: TGTGCCAGCAGTCTATGGCCGGGGACAGGATTATACGAGCAGTACTTC. The chain is built from TRBV27 and TRBJ2-7, with 8 bases fitting TRBD1. This CDR3 contains 16 residues. The V gene end was trimmed by 5 bases and the J gene end by 4 bases; junction bases not matched to a gene: 13. Germline CDR1 is MNHEY and CDR2 is SMNVEV (reference sequence).

A few counts support this clonotype. This chain connects TRBV30 to TRBJ1-5; 9 nucleotides align to TRBD1. With 1 base clipped from V and 3 bases from J, the junction kept 10 bases outside the gene matches. Looked up from germline, CDR1 is GTSNPN and CDR2 is SVGIG (reference sequence). The CDR3 runs 17 residues. As DNA, the CDR3 is TGTGCCTGGAGTGCAAACAGGGGGCGGTTATTCAATCAGCCCCAGCATTTT. Translating gives CAWSANRGRLFNQPQHF.

This clonotype was counted between two and nine times. The chain recombines TRBV11-2 with TRBJ2-1; TRBD2 is a possible D gene (7 bases). The V gene lost 4 bases and the J gene lost 4 bases, with 17 bases spanning the gap. The V gene's germline CDR1 is SGHAT and CDR2 FQNNGV. This CDR3 has 16 residues. Written as DNA, the CDR3 is TGTGCCAGCAGCTCCCTGGACAGCGGGGTTTACAATGAGCAGTTCTTC. This codes for CASSSLDSGVYNEQFF.

This clonotype has only a few counts. The V and J genes are TRBV28 and TRBJ1-1; D possibly corresponds to TRBD1 (5 bases). The CDR3 has 18 amino acids. In germline, CDR1 is MDHEN, CDR2 SYDVKM. The V end was cut by 2 bases, the J end by 1 base, with 20 bases between. The CDR3 protein is CASSLVAGTPRANTEAFF. The CDR3, as DNA: TGTGCCAGCAGTTTAGTGGCCGGGACCCCCAGGGCGAACACTGAAGCTTTCTTT.